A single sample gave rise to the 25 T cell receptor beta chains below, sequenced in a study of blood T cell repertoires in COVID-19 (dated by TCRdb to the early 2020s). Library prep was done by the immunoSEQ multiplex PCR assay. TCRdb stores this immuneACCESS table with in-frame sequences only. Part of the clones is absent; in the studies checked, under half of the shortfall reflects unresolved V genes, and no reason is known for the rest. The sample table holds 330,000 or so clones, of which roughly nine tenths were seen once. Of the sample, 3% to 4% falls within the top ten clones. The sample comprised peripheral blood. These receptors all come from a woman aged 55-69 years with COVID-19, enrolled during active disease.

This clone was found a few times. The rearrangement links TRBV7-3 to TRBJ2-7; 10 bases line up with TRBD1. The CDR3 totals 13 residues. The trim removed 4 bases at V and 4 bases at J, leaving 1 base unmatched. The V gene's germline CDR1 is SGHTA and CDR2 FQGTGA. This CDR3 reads CASSWDRGYEQYF. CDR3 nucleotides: TGTGCCAGCAGCTGGGACAGGGGATACGAGCAGTACTTC.

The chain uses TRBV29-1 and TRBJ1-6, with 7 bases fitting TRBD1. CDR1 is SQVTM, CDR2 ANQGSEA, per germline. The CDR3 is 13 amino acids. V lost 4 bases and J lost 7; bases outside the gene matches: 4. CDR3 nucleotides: TGCAGCGTTGGGACAGGCTGGAATTCACCCCTCCACTTT. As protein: CSVGTGWNSPLHF.

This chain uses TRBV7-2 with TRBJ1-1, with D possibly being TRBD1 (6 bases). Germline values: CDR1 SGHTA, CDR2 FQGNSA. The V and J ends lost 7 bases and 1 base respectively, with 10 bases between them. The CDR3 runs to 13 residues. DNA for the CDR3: TGTGCCAGCACCCAACAGGGGAACACTGAAGCTTTCTTT. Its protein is CASTQQGNTEAFF.

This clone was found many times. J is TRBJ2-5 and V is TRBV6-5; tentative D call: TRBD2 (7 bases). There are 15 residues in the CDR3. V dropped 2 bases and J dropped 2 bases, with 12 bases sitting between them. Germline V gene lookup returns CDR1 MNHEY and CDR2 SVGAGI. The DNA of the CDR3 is TGTGCCAGCAGTTACGGGCGGGGGCGTCAAGAGACCCAGTACTTC. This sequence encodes CASSYGRGRQETQYF.

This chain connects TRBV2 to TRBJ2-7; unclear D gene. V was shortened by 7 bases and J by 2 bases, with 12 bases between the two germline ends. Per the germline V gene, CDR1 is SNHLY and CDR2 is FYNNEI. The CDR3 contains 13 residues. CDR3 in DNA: TGTGCCAGCACCGACACTCCCCCCTACGAGCAGTACTTC. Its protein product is CASTDTPPYEQYF.

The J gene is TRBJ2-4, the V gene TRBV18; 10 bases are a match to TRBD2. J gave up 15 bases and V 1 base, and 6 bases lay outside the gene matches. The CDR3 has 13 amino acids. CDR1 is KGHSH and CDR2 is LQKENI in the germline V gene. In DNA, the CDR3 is TGTGCCAGCTCACCACGAGGGACTAGCGAGACGTACTTC. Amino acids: CASSPRGTSETYF.

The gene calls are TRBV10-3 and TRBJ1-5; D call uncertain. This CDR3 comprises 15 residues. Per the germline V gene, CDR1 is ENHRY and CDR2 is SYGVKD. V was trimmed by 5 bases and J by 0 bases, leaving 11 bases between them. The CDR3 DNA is TGTGCCATCAGTCGGACTGGAAATAGCAATCAGCCCCAGCATTTT. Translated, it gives CAISRTGNSNQPQHF.

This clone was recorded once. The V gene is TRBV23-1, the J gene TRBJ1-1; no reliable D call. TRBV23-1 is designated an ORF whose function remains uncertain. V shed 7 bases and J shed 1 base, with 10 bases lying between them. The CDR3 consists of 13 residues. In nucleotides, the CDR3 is TGCGCCAGCACCTCCGCAGGGAACACTGAAGCTTTCTTT. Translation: CASTSAGNTEAFF.

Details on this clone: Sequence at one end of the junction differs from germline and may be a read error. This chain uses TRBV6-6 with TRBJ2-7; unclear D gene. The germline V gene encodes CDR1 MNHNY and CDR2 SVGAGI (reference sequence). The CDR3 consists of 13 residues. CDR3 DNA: TGTGCCAGCAGTTACTCGAGTGGCAGGCCACCGTGGTTC. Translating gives CASSYSSGRPPWF.

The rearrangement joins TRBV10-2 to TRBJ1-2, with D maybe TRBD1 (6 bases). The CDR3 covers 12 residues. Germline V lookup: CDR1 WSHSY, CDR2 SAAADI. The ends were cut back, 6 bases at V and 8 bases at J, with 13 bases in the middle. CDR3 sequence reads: CASSGGAGGYTF. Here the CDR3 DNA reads TGCGCCAGCAGCGGGGGGGCGGGAGGCTACACCTTC.

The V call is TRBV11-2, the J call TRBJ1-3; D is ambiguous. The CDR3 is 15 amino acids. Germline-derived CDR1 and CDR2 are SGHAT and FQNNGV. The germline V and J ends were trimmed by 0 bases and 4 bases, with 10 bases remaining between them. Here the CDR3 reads CASSLDARVGNTIYF. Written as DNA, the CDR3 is TGTGCCAGCAGCTTAGATGCGAGGGTGGGAAACACCATATATTTT.

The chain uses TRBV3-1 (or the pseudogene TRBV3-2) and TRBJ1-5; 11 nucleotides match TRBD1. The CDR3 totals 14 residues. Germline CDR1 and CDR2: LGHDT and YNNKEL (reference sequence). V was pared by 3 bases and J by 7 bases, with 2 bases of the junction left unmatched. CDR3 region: CASSQGQGVQPQHF. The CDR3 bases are TGTGCCAGCAGCCAGGGACAGGGGGTGCAGCCCCAGCATTTT.

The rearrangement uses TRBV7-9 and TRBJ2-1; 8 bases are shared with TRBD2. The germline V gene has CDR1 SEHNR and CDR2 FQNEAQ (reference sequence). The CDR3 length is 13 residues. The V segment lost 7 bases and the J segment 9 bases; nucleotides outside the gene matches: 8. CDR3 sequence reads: CASTSLAAGEQFF. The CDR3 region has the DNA TGTGCCAGCACCTCACTAGCGGCGGGTGAGCAGTTCTTC.

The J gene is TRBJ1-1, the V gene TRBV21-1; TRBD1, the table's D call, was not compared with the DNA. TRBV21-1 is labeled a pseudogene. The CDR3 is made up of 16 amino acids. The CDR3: CASRIQGTAMNTEAFF. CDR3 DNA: TGTGCCAGCAGAATCCAGGGGACAGCTATGAACACTGAAGCTTTCTTT.

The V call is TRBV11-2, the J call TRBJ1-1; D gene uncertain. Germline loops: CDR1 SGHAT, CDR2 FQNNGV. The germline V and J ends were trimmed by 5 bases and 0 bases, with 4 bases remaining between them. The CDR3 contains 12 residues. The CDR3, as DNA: TGTGCCAGCAGCATCATGAACACTGAAGCTTTCTTT. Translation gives CASSIMNTEAFF.

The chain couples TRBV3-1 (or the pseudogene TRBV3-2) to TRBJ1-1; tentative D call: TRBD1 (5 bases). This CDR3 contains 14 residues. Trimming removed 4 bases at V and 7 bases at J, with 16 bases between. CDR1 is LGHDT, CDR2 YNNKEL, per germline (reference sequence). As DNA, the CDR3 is TGTGCCAGCAGCCGCCTAGGGACGGGGGATGAAGCTTTCTTT. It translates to CASSRLGTGDEAFF.

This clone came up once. This CDR3 is CASSQGGDRAIQPQHF. CDR3 nucleotides: TGTGCCAGCAGCCAAGGGGGGGACAGGGCGATTCAGCCCCAGCATTTT. J is TRBJ1-5 and V is TRBV4-2; TRBD1 matches at 9 bases. The CDR3 loop spans 16 amino acids. J lost 6 bases, V lost 1 base, and 7 bases had no gene match. The germline V gene encodes CDR1 LGHNA and CDR2 YNFKEQ.

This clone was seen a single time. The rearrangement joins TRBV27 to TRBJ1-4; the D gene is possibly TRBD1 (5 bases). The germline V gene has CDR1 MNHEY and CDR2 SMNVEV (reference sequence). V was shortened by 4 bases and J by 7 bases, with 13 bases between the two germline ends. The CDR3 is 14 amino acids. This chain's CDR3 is CASSSRRGGEKLFF. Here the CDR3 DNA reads TGTGCCAGCAGTTCGAGGAGGGGTGGTGAAAAACTGTTTTTT.

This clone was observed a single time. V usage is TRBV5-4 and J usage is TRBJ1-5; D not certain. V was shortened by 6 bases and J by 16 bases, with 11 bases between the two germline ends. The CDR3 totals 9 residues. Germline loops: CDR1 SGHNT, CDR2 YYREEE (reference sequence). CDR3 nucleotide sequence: TGTGCCAGCACTTTGAGAATTCATTTT. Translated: CASTLRIHF. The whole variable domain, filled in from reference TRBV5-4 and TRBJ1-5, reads ETGVTQSPTHLIKTRGQQVTLRCSSQSGHNTVSWYQQALGQGPQFIFQYYREEENGRGNFPPRFSGLQFPNYSSELNVNALELDDSALYLCASTLRIHFGDGTRLSIL.

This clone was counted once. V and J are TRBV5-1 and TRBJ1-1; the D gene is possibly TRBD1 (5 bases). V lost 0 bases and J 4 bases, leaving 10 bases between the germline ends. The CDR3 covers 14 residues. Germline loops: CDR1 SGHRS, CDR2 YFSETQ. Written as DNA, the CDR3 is TGCGCCAGCAGCTTGGATATCAGGGCCACTGAAGCTTTCTTT. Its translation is CASSLDIRATEAFF.

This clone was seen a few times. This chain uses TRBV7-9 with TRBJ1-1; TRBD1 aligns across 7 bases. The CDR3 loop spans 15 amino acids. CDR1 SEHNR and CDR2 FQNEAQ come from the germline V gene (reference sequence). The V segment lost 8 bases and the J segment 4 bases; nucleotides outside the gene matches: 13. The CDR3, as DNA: TGTGCCAGCTCCCGGGGAACAGGGGCGGGCACTGAAGCTTTCTTT. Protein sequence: CASSRGTGAGTEAFF.

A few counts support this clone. The CDR3 nucleotides are TGTGCCAGCAGCAATCGACAGGTCAATTCACCCCTCCACTTT. This codes for CASSNRQVNSPLHF. The rearrangement uses TRBV11-2 and TRBJ1-6; maybe TRBD1 (6 bases). This CDR3 contains 14 residues. V dropped 5 bases and J dropped 7 bases, with 12 bases sitting between them. CDR1 and CDR2 (germline): SGHAT, FQNNGV. The full variable domain, rest sourced from reference TRBV11-2 and TRBJ1-6, is EAGVAQSPRYKIIEKRQSVAFWCNPISGHATLYWYQQILGQGPKLLIQFQNNGVVDDSQLPKDRFSAERLKGVDSTLKIQPAKLEDSAVYLCASSNRQVNSPLHFGNGTRLTVT.

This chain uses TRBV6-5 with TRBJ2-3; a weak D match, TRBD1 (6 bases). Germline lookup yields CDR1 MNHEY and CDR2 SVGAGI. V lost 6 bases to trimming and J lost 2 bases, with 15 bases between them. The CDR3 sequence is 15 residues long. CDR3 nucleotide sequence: TGTGCCAGCAGCCCCCGGCGGACAGACACAGATACGCAGTATTTT. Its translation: CASSPRRTDTDTQYF.

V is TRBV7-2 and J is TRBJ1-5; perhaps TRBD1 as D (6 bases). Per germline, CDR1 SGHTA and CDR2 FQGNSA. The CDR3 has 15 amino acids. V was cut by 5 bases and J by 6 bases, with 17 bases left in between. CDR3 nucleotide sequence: TGTGCCAGCAGCCCACCAAAAACAGGGCCTCAGCCCCAGCATTTT. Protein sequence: CASSPPKTGPQPQHF.

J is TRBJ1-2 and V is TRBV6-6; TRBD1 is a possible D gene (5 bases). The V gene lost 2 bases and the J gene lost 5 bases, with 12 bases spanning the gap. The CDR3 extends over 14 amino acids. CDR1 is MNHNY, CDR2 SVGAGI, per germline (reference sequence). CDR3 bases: TGTGCCAGCAGTTACGGTGGAGGGACTTATGGCTACACCTTC. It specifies CASSYGGGTYGYTF.